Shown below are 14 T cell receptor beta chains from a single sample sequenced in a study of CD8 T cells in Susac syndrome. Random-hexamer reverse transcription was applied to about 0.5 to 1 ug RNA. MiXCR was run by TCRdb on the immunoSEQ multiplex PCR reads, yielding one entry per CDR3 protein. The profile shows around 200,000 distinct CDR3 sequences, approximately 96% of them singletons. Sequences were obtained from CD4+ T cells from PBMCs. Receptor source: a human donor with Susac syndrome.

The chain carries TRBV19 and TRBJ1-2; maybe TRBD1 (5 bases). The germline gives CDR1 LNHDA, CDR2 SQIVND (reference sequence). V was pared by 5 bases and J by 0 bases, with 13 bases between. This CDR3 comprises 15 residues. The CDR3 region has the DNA TGTGCCAGTAGTCCGTTGTGGGGGGCTAACTATGGCTACACCTTC. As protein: CASSPLWGANYGYTF.

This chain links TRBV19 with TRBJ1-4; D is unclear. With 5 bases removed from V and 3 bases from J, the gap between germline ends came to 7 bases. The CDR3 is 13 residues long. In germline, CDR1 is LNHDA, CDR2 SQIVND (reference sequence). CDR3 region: CASSRTANEKLFF. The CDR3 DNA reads TGTGCCAGTAGTCGCACGGCTAATGAAAAACTGTTTTTT. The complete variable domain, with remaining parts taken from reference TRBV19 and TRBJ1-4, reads DGGITQSPKYLFRKEGQNVTLSCEQNLNHDAMYWYRQDPGQGLRLIYYSQIVNDFQKGDIAEGYSVSREKKESFPLTVTSAQKNPTAFYLCASSRTANEKLFFGSGTQLSVL.

CDR3 bases: TGTGCCACACAGGAGAATCTATATTATGGCTACACCTTC. Encoded protein: CATQENLYYGYTF. The rearrangement uses TRBV2 and TRBJ1-2, with a weak D call TRBD1 (5 bases). Germline-derived CDR1 and CDR2 are SNHLY and FYNNEI. V was pared by 10 bases and J by 5 bases, with 17 bases between. This CDR3 comprises 13 residues.

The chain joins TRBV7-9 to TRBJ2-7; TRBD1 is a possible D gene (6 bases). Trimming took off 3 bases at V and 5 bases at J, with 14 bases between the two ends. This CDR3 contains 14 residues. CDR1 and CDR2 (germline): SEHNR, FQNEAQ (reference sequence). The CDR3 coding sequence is TGTGCCAGCAGCTTGAACACAGGGCGGAACGAGCAGTACTTC. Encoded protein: CASSLNTGRNEQYF.

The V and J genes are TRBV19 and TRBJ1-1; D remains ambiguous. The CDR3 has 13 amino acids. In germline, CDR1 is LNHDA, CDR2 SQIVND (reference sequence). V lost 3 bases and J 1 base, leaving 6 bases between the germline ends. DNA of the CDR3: TGTGCCAGTAGTATCTCGGAGAACACTGAAGCTTTCTTT. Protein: CASSISENTEAFF.

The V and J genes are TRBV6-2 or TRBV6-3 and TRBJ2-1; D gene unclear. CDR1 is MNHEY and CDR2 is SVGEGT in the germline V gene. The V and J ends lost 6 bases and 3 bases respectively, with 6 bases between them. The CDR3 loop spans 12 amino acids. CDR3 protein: CASSHLYNEQFF. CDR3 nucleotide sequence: TGTGCCAGCAGCCATCTCTACAATGAGCAGTTCTTC.

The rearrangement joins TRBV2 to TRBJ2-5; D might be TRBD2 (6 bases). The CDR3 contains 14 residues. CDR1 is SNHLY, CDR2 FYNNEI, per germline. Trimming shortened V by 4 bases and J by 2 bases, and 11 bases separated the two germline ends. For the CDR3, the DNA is TGTGCCAGCAGTGGCATAGCGGCTCAAGAGACCCAGTACTTC. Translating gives CASSGIAAQETQYF.

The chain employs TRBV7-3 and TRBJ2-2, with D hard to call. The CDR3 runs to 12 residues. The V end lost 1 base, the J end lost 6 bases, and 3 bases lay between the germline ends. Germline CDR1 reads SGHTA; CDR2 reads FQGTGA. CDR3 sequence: CASSLNAGELFF. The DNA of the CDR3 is TGTGCCAGCAGCTTAAATGCCGGGGAGCTGTTTTTT.

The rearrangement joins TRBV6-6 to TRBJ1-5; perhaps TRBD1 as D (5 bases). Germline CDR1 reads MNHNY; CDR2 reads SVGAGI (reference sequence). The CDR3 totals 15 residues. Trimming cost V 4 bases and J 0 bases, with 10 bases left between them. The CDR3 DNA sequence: TGTGCCAGCAGTTCCCCCAGGGATAGCAATCAGCCCCAGCATTTT. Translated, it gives CASSSPRDSNQPQHF.

The CDR3 spells CAWSDYNEQFF. As DNA, the CDR3 is TGTGCCTGGAGTGATTACAATGAGCAGTTCTTC. The V gene is TRBV30, the J gene TRBJ2-1; D is unclear. Between the trimmed V and J ends, which lost 1 base and 4 bases, there was a span of 2 bases. Germline CDR1 GTSNPN, CDR2 SVGIG (reference sequence). CDR3 size: 11 residues.

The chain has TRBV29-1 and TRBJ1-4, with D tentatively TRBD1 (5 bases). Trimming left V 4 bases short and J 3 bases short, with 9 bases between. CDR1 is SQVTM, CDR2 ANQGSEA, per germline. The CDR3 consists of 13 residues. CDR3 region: CSVVGVANEKLFF. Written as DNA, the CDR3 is TGCAGCGTTGTGGGGGTGGCTAATGAAAAACTGTTTTTT.

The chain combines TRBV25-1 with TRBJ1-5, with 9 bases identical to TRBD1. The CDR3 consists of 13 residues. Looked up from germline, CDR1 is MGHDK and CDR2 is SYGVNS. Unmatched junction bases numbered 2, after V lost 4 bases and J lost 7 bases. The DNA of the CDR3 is TGTGCCAGCAGTGGACAGGGGGGCCAGCCCCAGCATTTT. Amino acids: CASSGQGGQPQHF. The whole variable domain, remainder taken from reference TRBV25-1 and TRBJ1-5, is EADIYQTPRYLVIGTGKKITLECSQTMGHDKMYWYQQDPGMELHLIHYSYGVNSTEKGDLSSESTVSRIRTEHFPLTLESARPSHTSQYLCASSGQGGQPQHFGDGTRLSIL.

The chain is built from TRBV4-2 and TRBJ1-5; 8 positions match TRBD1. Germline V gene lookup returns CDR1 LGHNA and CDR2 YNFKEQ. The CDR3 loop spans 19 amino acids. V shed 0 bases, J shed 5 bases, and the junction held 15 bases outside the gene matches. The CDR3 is CASSQEDGDAGTGYQPQHF. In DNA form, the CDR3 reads TGTGCCAGCAGCCAAGAGGATGGGGATGCCGGGACAGGATATCAGCCCCAGCATTTT.

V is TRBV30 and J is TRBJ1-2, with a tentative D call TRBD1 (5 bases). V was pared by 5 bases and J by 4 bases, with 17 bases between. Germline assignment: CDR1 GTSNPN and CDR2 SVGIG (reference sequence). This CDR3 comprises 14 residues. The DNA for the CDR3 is TGTGCCTGGGTCTCCTCGGGGGGGGGCTATGGCTACACCTTC. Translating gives CAWVSSGGGYGYTF.